The sample holds a few counts of the clone carrying this T cell receptor (beta chain). As yet, its antigen is unknown. The source of the sample is a study of cytomegalovirus exposure and HLA in healthy donors. Study observations and caveats: A further, later analysis showed that HLA-associated TCR beta chains (compared with equally common others) were more clonally expanded.

Each of the donors was a healthy bone marrow donor. Vbeta (60) and Jbeta (13) primers were used in the PCR. Original processing methods: About 80 million unique TCR beta chains, about 11 million of them shared, were counted by a later analysis. Measured with immunoSEQ multiplex PCR; TCRdb has only the in-frame clones, and not every one. V and J calls and clone size are copied from that table; D and trimming were computed from the DNA. Among some 130,000 clones listed, 65% to 90% were seen once. This CDR3 region has 14 residues. With 1 base removed from V and 0 bases from J, the gap between germline ends came to 7 bases. The germline V gene has CDR1 MGHRA and CDR2 YSYEKL.

Sample: PBMCs. This clonotype originated in a man aged 18 to 30 in good health and CMV-seronegative. This chain joins TRBV4-1 and TRBJ2-7; D is uncertain. The CDR3 reads CASSQVASSYEQYF. The DNA of the CDR3 is TGCGCCAGCAGCCAAGTTGCCAGCTCCTACGAGCAGTACTTC.